The 17 T cell receptor beta chains reported below all come from one sample, sequenced in a study of long-term antiretroviral therapy in people with HIV. Survey level was the resolution at which the v3.0 immunoSEQ assay ran. TCRdb's table, derived via immunoSEQ multiplex PCR, lists solely in-frame clones and lacks some. The sample lists 6,000 or so clones, roughly 80% occurring once. The input for sequencing was unsorted PBMCs, taken 0.5 years before starting antiretroviral therapy. Receptors were obtained from a man in his forties with HIV.

The genes are TRBV5-4 and TRBJ2-7; D is perhaps TRBD1 (6 bases). There are 13 residues in the CDR3. In germline, CDR1 is SGHNT, CDR2 YYREEE (reference sequence). V lost 0 bases, J lost 5 bases, and 9 bases lay in between. The DNA for the CDR3 is TGTGCCAGCAGCTTGGTGGGGGCGGACGAGCAGTACTTC. Translation: CASSLVGADEQYF.

A word on this clone: The sample carries other DNA sequences with the same CDR3. The rearrangement joins TRBV5-1 to TRBJ2-7; 12 positions agree with TRBD2. Germline V gene lookup returns CDR1 SGHRS and CDR2 YFSETQ. With V trimmed by 4 bases and J by 3 bases, 2 bases remained unmatched. This CDR3 region has 14 residues. The CDR3 spells CASSKGLAGYEQYF. CDR3 nucleotides: TGCGCCAGCAGCAAGGGACTAGCGGGCTACGAGCAGTACTTC.

The chain uses TRBV7-6 and TRBJ1-2, with 10 bases that match TRBD1. CDR3 length: 14 amino acids. Germline values: CDR1 SGHVS, CDR2 FNYEAQ. With V trimmed by 5 bases and J by 5 bases, 5 bases remained unmatched. This chain's CDR3 is CASSPRDRGYGYTF. CDR3 sequence (DNA): TGTGCCAGCAGCCCCCGGGACAGGGGTTATGGCTACACCTTC.

The chain couples TRBV27 to TRBJ2-7; no definite D call. The germline gives CDR1 MNHEY, CDR2 SMNVEV (reference sequence). The CDR3 spans 13 residues. V dropped 3 bases and J dropped 1 base, with 7 bases sitting between them. The CDR3 region is CASSFSQSYEQYF. In DNA form, the CDR3 reads TGTGCCAGCAGTTTTTCTCAGTCCTACGAGCAGTACTTC.

Concerning this clone: The sample has other DNA sequences that encode this CDR3 too. The V and J genes are TRBV30 and TRBJ1-1, with D hard to call. The germline V gene has CDR1 GTSNPN and CDR2 SVGIG (reference sequence). The V and J ends lost 0 bases and 3 bases respectively, with 8 bases between them. This CDR3 contains 13 residues. CDR3 sequence (DNA): TGTGCCTGGAGTGTGGCCGGGGACACTGAAGCTTTCTTT. It codes for CAWSVAGDTEAFF.

This clone came up a few times. V gene TRBV30 combines with J gene TRBJ1-1; 7 positions match TRBD1. The CDR3 has 13 amino acids. The germline V gene encodes CDR1 GTSNPN and CDR2 SVGIG (reference sequence). V lost 0 bases to trimming and J lost 3 bases; unmatched junction nucleotides: 1. The CDR3 nucleotides read TGTGCCTGGAGTGTTACAGGGGACACTGAAGCTTTCTTT. This gives the protein CAWSVTGDTEAFF.

J is TRBJ2-2 and V is TRBV5-5; 12 bases fit TRBD1. The germline CDR1 and CDR2 sequences are SGHKS and YYEKEE (reference sequence). The CDR3 spans 16 residues. J was trimmed by 5 bases and V by 4 bases; bases with no gene match: 6. CDR3 loop: CASSQGQGAWTGELFF. The CDR3 bases are TGTGCCAGCAGCCAGGGACAGGGGGCTTGGACCGGGGAGCTGTTTTTT.

The chain employs TRBV5-6 and TRBJ1-4, with no clear D. Germline V gene lookup returns CDR1 SGHDT and CDR2 YYEEEE. The V and J ends lost 0 bases and 3 bases respectively, with 9 bases between them. This CDR3 region has 15 residues. The CDR3 sequence: CASSLGDWANEKLFF. The CDR3 DNA follows: TGTGCCAGCAGCTTGGGAGATTGGGCTAATGAAAAACTGTTTTTT. Full variable domain (missing parts from reference TRBV5-6 and TRBJ1-4): DAGVTQSPTHLIKTRGQQVTLRCSPKSGHDTVSWYQQALGQGPQFIFQYYEEEERQRGNFPDRFSGHQFPNYSSELNVNALLLGDSALYLCASSLGDWANEKLFFGSGTQLSVL.

This clone was recorded once. The chain has TRBV19 and TRBJ2-2, with D perhaps matching TRBD1 (5 bases). This CDR3 is built from 16 residues. Germline assignment: CDR1 LNHDA and CDR2 SQIVND (reference sequence). V dropped 2 bases and J dropped 1 base, with 11 bases sitting between them. CDR3 residues: CASSIMAGKNTGELFF. The CDR3 region has the DNA TGTGCCAGTAGTATAATGGCAGGGAAGAACACCGGGGAGCTGTTTTTT.

V and J are TRBV4-3 and TRBJ2-6; D uncertain. V was clipped by 0 bases and J by 0 bases, with 6 bases between them. The CDR3 is made up of 16 amino acids. Germline CDR1 is LGHNA and CDR2 is YSLEER. The CDR3 coding sequence is TGCGCCAGCAGCCAAGATCGACTCTCTGGGGCCAACGTCCTGACTTTC. This codes for CASSQDRLSGANVLTF.

In this sample, this clone turned up once. The chain links TRBV9 to TRBJ2-7; no firm D call. The ends were cut back, 0 bases at V and 2 bases at J, with 9 bases in the middle. Germline V gives CDR1 SGDLS, CDR2 YYNGEE. CDR3 length: 14 amino acids. The CDR3 sequence: CASSVEDGTYEQYF. As DNA, the CDR3 is TGTGCCAGCAGCGTAGAGGACGGTACCTACGAGCAGTACTTC.

The chain uses TRBV2 and TRBJ1-4; D is possibly TRBD1 (6 bases). In germline, CDR1 is SNHLY, CDR2 FYNNEI. CDR3 length equals 15 residues. Trimming cost V 6 bases and J 0 bases, with 11 bases left between them. The CDR3 DNA is TGTGCCAGCAGCCTTGGACAGACAACTAATGAAAAACTGTTTTTT. Its translation: CASSLGQTTNEKLFF.

V and J are TRBV10-1 and TRBJ1-1, with D possibly being TRBD1 (5 bases). V lost 0 bases and J lost 1, with 9 bases in between. This CDR3 is 15 amino acids long. Germline V gene data show CDR1 as WNHNN and CDR2 as SYGVQD (reference sequence). The CDR3 DNA is TGCGCCAGCAGTGAGTCGGGGAGGGGGAACACTGAAGCTTTCTTT. Its protein is CASSESGRGNTEAFF.

CDR3 DNA sequence: TGTGCCAGCAGTGAAGTACCGGCGGGGGAGCAGTACTTC. Protein product: CASSEVPAGEQYF. V gene TRBV2 combines with J gene TRBJ2-7; maybe TRBD2 (6 bases). Per germline, CDR1 SNHLY and CDR2 FYNNEI. This CDR3 has 13 residues. V was shortened by 1 base and J by 7 bases, with 11 bases between the two germline ends.

This chain links TRBV5-6 with TRBJ1-1, with D unresolved. Trimming took 5 bases from V and 7 from J, leaving 21 bases between them. This CDR3 is built from 15 residues. Per germline, CDR1 SGHDT and CDR2 YYEEEE. DNA for the CDR3: TGTGCCAGCAGACAGCGGGCACATCAGGAGGGTGAAGCTTTCTTT. Its translation is CASRQRAHQEGEAFF.

This sequence joins TRBV19 and TRBJ2-7, with D perhaps TRBD1 (6 bases). V lost 5 bases and J lost 3, with 14 bases in between. CDR3 length: 14 amino acids. Germline V gene data show CDR1 as LNHDA and CDR2 as SQIVND (reference sequence). The DNA for the CDR3 is TGTGCCAGTAGTCCCAGGGGTGTGCACTACGAGCAGTACTTC. Translation: CASSPRGVHYEQYF.

This chain connects TRBV28 to TRBJ2-1; 9 nucleotides match TRBD2. Trimming removed 3 bases from V and 7 bases from J; junction bases left unmatched: 4. Germline V CDR1 and CDR2: MDHEN, SYDVKM. This CDR3 spans 14 amino acids. DNA for the CDR3: TGTGCCAGCAGTTTGGGGCTAGCGGGAAATGAGCAGTTCTTC. Encoded protein: CASSLGLAGNEQFF.